This T cell receptor (beta chain) appears in the sequencing data of a study of STAT5B mutations in CD4+ large granular lymphocyte leukemia. Study findings and constraints: Compared with healthy controls (2/35), patient top clones favored TRBV06 (8/27). The CD4+ versus CD8+ T-LGLL clonality difference may reflect limited sample size.

The data were produced by immunoSEQ multiplex PCR, yet TCRdb's version contains in-frame clones alone and is incomplete. Counted here are approximately 20,000 clones, 70% occurring once; the ten biggest clones make up approximately 30%. The CDR3 totals 13 residues. Germline values: CDR1 SGHVS, CDR2 FNYEAQ. V was trimmed by 4 bases and J by 7 bases, leaving 10 bases between them. This clone has more than one count but fewer than ten. The target antigen is unknown. The sequenced sample consisted of CD4+ T cells from blood buffy coats. V is TRBV7-6 and J is TRBJ2-2, with a weak D call TRBD1 (5 bases). This clonotype originated in a human donor in good health. The CDR3 bases are TGTGCCAGCAGCTCCTCCAGGGTCGGGGAGCTGTTTTTT. Translated, it gives CASSSSRVGELFF.